Presented here are 25 T cell receptor beta chains from one specimen sequenced in a study of OX40 agonist ivuxolimab in advanced cancers. Sequencing used immunoSEQ multiplex PCR; TCRdb keeps in-frame clones, though not all of them. This table has 50,000 to 55,000 clones, over 75% appearing once. The source material was CD4+ or CD8+ T cells sorted from blood, sampled in a trial of the OX40 agonist ivuxolimab. These receptors were collected from an adult with an advanced solid tumor such as melanoma, head and neck, liver or kidney cancer.

This clone was picked up one time. The genes are TRBV10-3 and TRBJ2-6; no firm D call. The CDR3 is made up of 15 amino acids. Per the germline V gene, CDR1 is ENHRY and CDR2 is SYGVKD. Trimming took 7 bases from V and 4 from J, leaving 14 bases between them. Written as DNA, the CDR3 is TGTGCCATCAAGGAGCACCAGGCGGGGGCCAACGTCCTGACTTTC. Its protein is CAIKEHQAGANVLTF.

This clone showed up just a few times. The chain links TRBV29-1 to TRBJ1-4, with D possibly TRBD1 on 5 matching bases. This CDR3 has 16 amino acids. V was trimmed by 4 bases and J by 2 bases, leaving 17 bases between them. The V gene's germline CDR1 is SQVTM and CDR2 ANQGSEA. CDR3 residues: CSVAGGVGATNEKLFF. The CDR3 DNA reads as TGCAGCGTTGCAGGAGGGGTAGGGGCGACTAATGAAAAACTGTTTTTT.

The chain couples TRBV7-6 to TRBJ2-5; no definite D call. V was cut by 8 bases and J by 5 bases, with 9 bases left in between. This CDR3 region has 11 residues. Germline CDR1 reads SGHVS; CDR2 reads FNYEAQ. CDR3 in amino acids: CASGIQETQYF. Here the CDR3 DNA reads TGTGCCAGCGGGATCCAGGAGACCCAGTACTTC.

The chain recombines TRBV4-3 with TRBJ1-3, with D maybe TRBD1 (6 bases). With 1 base removed from V and 1 base from J, the gap between germline ends came to 14 bases. Germline CDR1 reads LGHNA; CDR2 reads YSLEER. This CDR3 has 17 amino acids. The CDR3 DNA reads as TGCGCCAGCAGCCAAGCACTCACAGGGCCTTCTGGAAACACCATATATTTT. Translation gives CASSQALTGPSGNTIYF.

The genes are TRBV10-3 and TRBJ2-3, with D possibly TRBD2 on 5 matching bases. With 2 bases removed from V and 10 bases from J, the gap between germline ends came to 10 bases. The CDR3 has 12 amino acids. The germline gives CDR1 ENHRY, CDR2 SYGVKD. The CDR3 DNA sequence: TGTGCCATCAGTGAGCAGGACGGGGCGCAGTATTTT. This codes for CAISEQDGAQYF.

This clone was detected a few times. The chain combines TRBV7-2 with TRBJ2-7, with 13 positions matching TRBD2. CDR3 length: 14 residues. Germline values: CDR1 SGHTA, CDR2 FQGNSA. The J segment lost 5 bases and the V segment lost 8 bases, leaving 6 bases of the junction unmatched. The CDR3 DNA follows: TGTGCCAGCGGGACTAGCGGGGTATGGAACGAGCAGTACTTC. This sequence encodes CASGTSGVWNEQYF.

The J gene is TRBJ2-7, the V gene TRBV28; a weak D match, TRBD1 (6 bases). Per the germline V gene, CDR1 is MDHEN and CDR2 is SYDVKM. CDR3 length equals 12 residues. Trimming cost V 7 bases and J 7 bases, with 14 bases left between them. CDR3 DNA sequence: TGTGCCAGCACCACACAGGGACGGGAGCAGTACTTC. Protein sequence: CASTTQGREQYF.

This chain joins TRBV5-4 and TRBJ1-1, with a tentative D call TRBD1 (6 bases). Trimming shortened V by 4 bases and J by 0 bases, and 10 bases separated the two germline ends. There are 14 residues in the CDR3. Germline V gives CDR1 SGHNT, CDR2 YYREEE (reference sequence). Written as DNA, the CDR3 is TGTGCCAGCAGCGTACAGGGTATGAACACTGAAGCTTTCTTT. This codes for CASSVQGMNTEAFF.

This chain links TRBV6-6 with TRBJ1-4; tentatively, D is TRBD1 (6 bases). CDR3 size: 15 residues. CDR1 is MNHNY, CDR2 SVGAGI, per germline (reference sequence). V was pared by 7 bases and J by 5 bases, with 17 bases between. CDR3 DNA sequence: TGTGCCAGCACAAGGGGGGGGACACTCAATGAAAAACTGTTTTTT. Translation: CASTRGGTLNEKLFF.

As regards this clone: The same CDR3 arises from other DNA sequences in this sample as well. The chain combines TRBV20-1 with TRBJ1-1; D call uncertain. Looked up from germline, CDR1 is DFQATT and CDR2 is SNEGSKA (reference sequence). Trimming pared 5 bases from V and 1 base from J, leaving 5 bases between. This CDR3 is built from 11 residues. This CDR3 is CSASTNTEAFF. The DNA of the CDR3 is TGCAGTGCTTCGACGAACACTGAAGCTTTCTTT.

The V call is TRBV28, the J call TRBJ1-4; possible D gene TRBD1, 5 bases. The CDR3 runs 13 residues. V lost 6 bases to trimming and J lost 7 bases, with 12 bases between them. The germline V gene has CDR1 MDHEN and CDR2 SYDVKM. CDR3 in amino acids: CASSAPGVEKLFF. In nucleotides, the CDR3 is TGTGCCAGCAGCGCCCCGGGGGTTGAAAAACTGTTTTTT.

This clone was seen more than once but under ten times. The chain uses TRBV7-3 and TRBJ2-1; a possible D gene is TRBD2 (5 bases). With 1 base removed from V and 10 bases from J, the gap between germline ends came to 11 bases. Germline loops: CDR1 SGHTA, CDR2 FQGTGA. The CDR3 has 13 residues. The CDR3, as DNA: TGTGCCAGCAGCTTAATCCCAAGCGGAGAGCAGTTCTTC. The encoded protein is CASSLIPSGEQFF.

The CDR3 DNA is TGTGCCATCAGTGACCAAGAGACCCAGTACTTC. Residues: CAISDQETQYF. The gene calls are TRBV10-3 and TRBJ2-5; D not resolved. V was cut by 3 bases and J by 1 base, with 0 bases left in between. The CDR3 is 11 residues long. Germline CDR1 ENHRY, CDR2 SYGVKD.

V usage is TRBV28 and J usage is TRBJ1-4; TRBD1 matches at 7 bases. The CDR3 runs to 13 residues. CDR1 and CDR2 (germline): MDHEN, SYDVKM. Unmatched junction bases numbered 8, after V lost 5 bases and J lost 11 bases. CDR3 sequence: CASSPGQDWKLFF. DNA for the CDR3: TGTGCCAGCAGTCCAGGACAGGATTGGAAACTGTTTTTT.

V usage is TRBV5-8 and J usage is TRBJ2-7, with 7 bases aligning to TRBD1. The CDR3 loop spans 17 amino acids. Looked up from germline, CDR1 is SGHTS and CDR2 is YDEGEE. V lost 0 bases and J lost 0; bases outside the gene matches: 9. The CDR3 protein is CASSLEFGTVSSYEQYF. CDR3 bases: TGTGCCAGCAGCTTGGAGTTCGGGACAGTAAGCTCCTACGAGCAGTACTTC.

The chain uses TRBV6-5 and TRBJ2-5; unclear D gene. CDR3 size: 14 residues. Between the trimmed V and J ends, which lost 0 bases and 1 base, there was a span of 6 bases. The V gene's germline CDR1 is MNHEY and CDR2 SVGAGI. The CDR3 sequence is CASSYSSRQETQYF. The CDR3 nucleotides read TGTGCCAGCAGTTACTCGAGCCGCCAAGAGACCCAGTACTTC.

The chain carries TRBV5-1 and TRBJ2-7, with TRBD1 matching over 7 bases. J was trimmed by 0 bases and V by 0 bases; bases with no gene match: 6. The germline V gene encodes CDR1 SGHRS and CDR2 YFSETQ. This CDR3 spans 16 amino acids. DNA for the CDR3: TGCGCCAGCAGCTTGGGGCCCGGACAGGTCTCCTACGAGCAGTACTTC. It translates to CASSLGPGQVSYEQYF.

The rearrangement joins TRBV19 to TRBJ2-7; TRBD1 matches at 7 bases. CDR3 length equals 13 residues. Trimming at V came to 6 bases and at J to 5 bases, leaving 7 bases not matched to a gene. Germline V gene sequence: CDR1 LNHDA, CDR2 SQIVND (reference sequence). This CDR3 is CASRRRGGHEQYF. CDR3 nucleotides: TGTGCCAGTAGGCGGCGAGGGGGCCACGAGCAGTACTTC.

V gene TRBV7-2 combines with J gene TRBJ2-3; tentatively, D is TRBD2 (6 bases). CDR1 and CDR2 from the germline V gene are SGHTA and FQGNSA. CDR3 length: 17 amino acids. Between the trimmed V and J ends, which lost 5 bases and 1 base, there was a span of 19 bases. CDR3 in amino acids: CASSPRLAGIRTDTQYF. DNA of the CDR3: TGTGCCAGCAGCCCACGACTCGCGGGAATTCGCACAGATACGCAGTATTTT.

The chain couples TRBV19 to TRBJ1-1; D possibly corresponds to TRBD1 (6 bases). Trimming removed 3 bases at V and 6 bases at J, with 20 bases between. CDR1 is LNHDA, CDR2 SQIVND, per germline (reference sequence). The CDR3 consists of 16 residues. The CDR3 reads CASSILAGASRAEAFF. CDR3 bases: TGTGCCAGTAGTATCTTGGCAGGGGCCTCCCGGGCTGAAGCTTTCTTT.

V and J are TRBV10-3 and TRBJ2-5; 10 nucleotides line up with TRBD1. Germline-derived CDR1 and CDR2 are ENHRY and SYGVKD. This CDR3 is built from 14 residues. The V segment lost 10 bases and the J segment 2 bases; nucleotides outside the gene matches: 7. The CDR3 is CATSPGQGQETQYF. CDR3 in DNA: TGTGCCACCTCACCGGGACAGGGGCAAGAGACCCAGTACTTC.

The chain joins TRBV4-1 to TRBJ1-2; perhaps TRBD1 as D (5 bases). The length of the CDR3 is 17 residues. The V end was cut by 3 bases, the J end by 0 bases, with 17 bases between. Germline CDR1 MGHRA, CDR2 YSYEKL. Here the CDR3 reads CASSHSRPGDTNYGYTF. The CDR3, as DNA: TGCGCCAGCAGCCACTCCCGTCCGGGGGATACTAACTATGGCTACACCTTC.

CDR3 protein: CASSLSPGQWNEQYF. The CDR3 bases are TGTGCCAGCAGTTTATCCCCCGGCCAGTGGAACGAGCAGTACTTC. V and J are TRBV27 and TRBJ2-7; D is uncertain. V lost 0 bases, J lost 5 bases, and 14 bases lay in between. The length of the CDR3 is 15 residues. CDR1 and CDR2 from the germline V gene are MNHEY and SMNVEV (reference sequence).

This sequence joins TRBV30 and TRBJ1-2; the D gene is possibly TRBD1 (5 bases). This CDR3 is built from 14 residues. With 2 bases removed from V and 8 bases from J, the gap between germline ends came to 18 bases. The V gene's germline CDR1 is GTSNPN and CDR2 SVGIG (reference sequence). The DNA for the CDR3 is TGTGCCTGGAGTTTCCGGGACCCTATCTCCGGCTACACCTTC. Translated, it gives CAWSFRDPISGYTF.

This clone has only a few counts. The DNA of the CDR3 is TGCGCCAGCAGCCAAGAAACAGGGTTAATCGGGGAGCTGTTTTTT. Amino acid sequence: CASSQETGLIGELFF. This sequence joins TRBV4-3 and TRBJ2-2, with D perhaps matching TRBD1 (6 bases). V lost 0 bases to trimming and J lost 7 bases, with 12 bases between them. The CDR3 has 15 residues. From germline, CDR1 is LGHNA and CDR2 YSLEER.